The 2 T cell receptor beta chains reported below all come from one sample, sequenced in a study of CD8+ T cells in alopecia areata. After isolation, RNA underwent reverse transcription to generate cDNA as the sequencing template. The data were produced by immunoSEQ multiplex PCR, yet TCRdb's version contains in-frame clones alone and is incomplete. The repertoire consists of approximately 99,000 clones, with 55% to 60% occurring once and the leading ten covering around 25%. Sample: NKG2D-low CD8+ T cells sorted from blood. These receptors originate from a human donor with alopecia areata.

The rearrangement links TRBV28 to TRBJ2-7, with D perhaps matching TRBD1 (5 bases). This CDR3 has 14 amino acids. The V gene's germline CDR1 is MDHEN and CDR2 SYDVKM. The ends were cut back, 6 bases at V and 7 bases at J, with 19 bases in the middle. CDR3 nucleotide sequence: TGTGCCAGCAGAGACAGTTCTACGTTGGGGGAGCAGTACTTC. This sequence encodes CASRDSSTLGEQYF.

V gene TRBV6-6 combines with J gene TRBJ2-7, with 10 bases that match TRBD2. This CDR3 spans 15 amino acids. From germline, CDR1 is MNHNY and CDR2 SVGAGI (reference sequence). V lost 7 bases to trimming and J lost 4 bases; unmatched junction nucleotides: 10. This CDR3 is CASTKGLALGYEQYF. CDR3 sequence (DNA): TGTGCCAGCACAAAGGGACTAGCGCTAGGGTACGAGCAGTACTTC.